This is a list of T cell receptor beta chains from one sample in a study of human T cells and chemical hapten exposure. TCRdb recomputed calls from the RACE reads with MiXCR, one row per CDR3 protein. The sample shows around 99,000 distinct CDR3 sequences, approximately 9.9% of them seen only once. Sequences were derived from whole blood, sampled in connection with sensitization to the hapten diphenylcyclopropenone (DPC). The receptors come from a man in his forties with alopecia areata. Some clones in this sample may be carry-over from other donors' samples. Both conserved end residues are part of each CDR3. A D gene is named only where the DNA matches it firmly. Not every row has a clone size; where given, it reads once, few, many or a size class.

v_gene	abundance	j_gene	d_gene	CDR3aa	CDR3nt
TRBV6-2/TRBV6-3	many	TRBJ2-3	-	CASSSTTGATDTQYF	TGTGCCAGCAGTTCAACCACCGGGGCCACAGATACGCAGTATTTT
TRBV5-8	many	TRBJ2-7	-	CASSPRGGLKNEQYF	TGTGCCAGCAGCCCGAGGGGGGGGCTAAAGAACGAGCAGTACTTC
TRBV12-3/TRBV12-4	few	TRBJ2-1	TRBD2	CASKSSGVYNEQFF	TGTGCCAGCAAAAGCAGCGGGGTCTACAATGAGCAGTTCTTC
TRBV27	-	TRBJ2-3	-	CASSMGSRTDTQYF	TGTGCCAGCAGTATGGGGAGTCGAACAGATACGCAGTATTTT
TRBV7-2	-	TRBJ1-4	-	CASSLAYNEKLFF	TGTGCCAGCAGCTTAGCCTATAATGAAAAACTGTTTTTT
TRBV4-3	few	TRBJ2-1	TRBD2	CASSQDLSSGGNEQFF	TGCGCCAGCAGCCAAGATCTCTCTAGCGGGGGCAATGAGCAGTTCTTC
TRBV9	many	TRBJ1-2	-	CASSVGGLANYGYTF	TGTGCCAGCAGCGTAGGAGGCCTAGCTAACTATGGCTACACCTTC
TRBV6-2/TRBV6-3	many	TRBJ2-3	-	CASRDPYQSTDTQYF	TGTGCCAGCAGGGACCCATATCAGAGCACAGATACGCAGTATTTT
TRBV4-3	-	TRBJ1-4	-	CASSHSGEKLFF	TGCGCCAGCAGCCACAGTGGCGAAAAACTGTTTTTT
TRBV29-1	few	TRBJ2-4	-	CSVEQGTGGKNIQYF	TGCAGCGTTGAACAGGGGACTGGTGGGAAAAACATTCAGTACTTC
TRBV6-6	few	TRBJ1-5	-	CASNPGQGSQPQHF	TGTGCCAGCAACCCGGGACAAGGCTCCCAGCCCCAGCATTTT
TRBV19	-	TRBJ1-5	-	CASSTQGGQPQHF	TGTGCCAGTAGTACACAGGGAGGGCAGCCCCAGCATTTT
TRBV6-1	many	TRBJ1-5	-	CASSENRGPNQPQHF	TGTGCCAGCAGTGAAAATCGAGGGCCCAATCAGCCCCAGCATTTT
TRBV27	few	TRBJ2-1	-	CASRLTRGGAREQFF	TGTGCCAGCAGGCTTACTAGAGGCGGGGCACGTGAGCAGTTCTTC
TRBV9	few	TRBJ2-1	TRBD2	CASSVGLAGGHEQFF	TGTGCCAGCAGCGTAGGGCTAGCGGGAGGGCATGAGCAGTTCTTC
TRBV11-2	-	TRBJ2-1	TRBD1	CASSFLRQGNEQFF	TGTGCCAGCAGCTTCCTAAGACAGGGGAATGAGCAGTTCTTC
TRBV5-1	-	TRBJ2-7	TRBD2	CASSFRAGGPSEQYF	TGCGCCAGCAGCTTCCGAGCGGGAGGGCCCTCCGAGCAGTACTTC
TRBV19	few	TRBJ1-2	TRBD1	CASSIDRGLGGYTF	TGTGCCAGTAGTATCGACAGGGGTCTAGGTGGCTACACCTTC
TRBV29-1	-	TRBJ2-3	-	CSVDRGDTQYF	TGCAGCGTTGATAGGGGAGATACGCAGTATTTT
TRBV6-6	many	TRBJ1-4	TRBD1	CASSYGQGSEKLFF	TGTGCCAGCAGTTACGGACAGGGCAGTGAAAAACTGTTTTTT
TRBV20-1	-	TRBJ2-1	TRBD2	CSAPTRREANEQFF	TGCAGTGCGCCCACCCGGCGGGAGGCCAATGAGCAGTTCTTC
TRBV29-1	-	TRBJ1-1	-	CSVGGKGNTEAFF	TGCAGCGTAGGTGGAAAAGGAAACACTGAAGCTTTCTTT
TRBV29-1	few	TRBJ1-1	-	CSVEKNTEAFF	TGCAGCGTAGAAAAGAACACTGAAGCTTTCTTT
TRBV18	few	TRBJ2-5	-	CASSPLGQKYQETQYF	TGTGCCAGCTCACCTCTGGGCCAGAAGTACCAAGAGACCCAGTACTTC
TRBV6-5	few	TRBJ2-1	TRBD2	CASSLIAGGPKNEQFF	TGTGCCAGCAGCTTAATAGCGGGAGGGCCGAAGAATGAGCAGTTCTTC
TRBV5-6	-	TRBJ1-2	-	CASSGRLKYGYTF	TGTGCCAGCAGCGGACGACTGAAATATGGCTACACCTTC
TRBV7-9	few	TRBJ1-1	-	CASSFGSPDSYEAFF	TGTGCCAGCAGCTTTGGTTCGCCGGACAGCTATGAAGCTTTCTTT
TRBV7-2	-	TRBJ2-3	TRBD2	CASSLGLGAGTDTQYF	TGTGCCAGCAGCTTAGGTTTGGGAGCGGGGACAGATACGCAGTATTTT
TRBV6-2/TRBV6-3	many	TRBJ1-5	-	CASREEGLGNQPQHF	TGTGCCAGCAGGGAGGAGGGCCTGGGCAATCAGCCCCAGCATTTT
TRBV29-1	once	TRBJ2-3	TRBD1	CSSDSETGADTQYF	TGCAGCTCGGATAGCGAAACAGGGGCAGATACGCAGTATTTT
TRBV5-1	-	TRBJ2-3	-	CASSPPHQALSTDTQYF	TGCGCCAGCAGCCCCCCCCACCAGGCGCTTAGCACAGATACGCAGTATTTT
TRBV5-1	few	TRBJ2-3	-	CASSPRTLSTDTQYF	TGCGCCAGCAGCCCCCGGACTTTAAGCACAGATACGCAGTATTTT
TRBV28	many	TRBJ2-1	-	CASSLRAQGSGEQFF	TGTGCCAGCAGTTTACGCGCACAGGGTTCCGGAGAGCAGTTCTTC
TRBV27	many	TRBJ2-1	-	CASSTYGGEQFF	TGTGCCAGCAGCACATATGGGGGTGAGCAGTTCTTC
TRBV7-2	-	TRBJ1-4	-	CASSSSRGTTNEKLFF	TGTGCCAGCAGCTCCTCCAGGGGTACAACTAATGAAAAACTGTTTTTT
TRBV18	-	TRBJ2-2	-	CASSPSGGGRTGELFF	TGTGCCAGCTCACCCTCCGGGGGAGGAAGGACCGGGGAGCTGTTTTTT
TRBV19	few	TRBJ2-5	-	CATALDSETQYF	TGTGCCACAGCTTTGGACAGTGAGACCCAGTACTTC